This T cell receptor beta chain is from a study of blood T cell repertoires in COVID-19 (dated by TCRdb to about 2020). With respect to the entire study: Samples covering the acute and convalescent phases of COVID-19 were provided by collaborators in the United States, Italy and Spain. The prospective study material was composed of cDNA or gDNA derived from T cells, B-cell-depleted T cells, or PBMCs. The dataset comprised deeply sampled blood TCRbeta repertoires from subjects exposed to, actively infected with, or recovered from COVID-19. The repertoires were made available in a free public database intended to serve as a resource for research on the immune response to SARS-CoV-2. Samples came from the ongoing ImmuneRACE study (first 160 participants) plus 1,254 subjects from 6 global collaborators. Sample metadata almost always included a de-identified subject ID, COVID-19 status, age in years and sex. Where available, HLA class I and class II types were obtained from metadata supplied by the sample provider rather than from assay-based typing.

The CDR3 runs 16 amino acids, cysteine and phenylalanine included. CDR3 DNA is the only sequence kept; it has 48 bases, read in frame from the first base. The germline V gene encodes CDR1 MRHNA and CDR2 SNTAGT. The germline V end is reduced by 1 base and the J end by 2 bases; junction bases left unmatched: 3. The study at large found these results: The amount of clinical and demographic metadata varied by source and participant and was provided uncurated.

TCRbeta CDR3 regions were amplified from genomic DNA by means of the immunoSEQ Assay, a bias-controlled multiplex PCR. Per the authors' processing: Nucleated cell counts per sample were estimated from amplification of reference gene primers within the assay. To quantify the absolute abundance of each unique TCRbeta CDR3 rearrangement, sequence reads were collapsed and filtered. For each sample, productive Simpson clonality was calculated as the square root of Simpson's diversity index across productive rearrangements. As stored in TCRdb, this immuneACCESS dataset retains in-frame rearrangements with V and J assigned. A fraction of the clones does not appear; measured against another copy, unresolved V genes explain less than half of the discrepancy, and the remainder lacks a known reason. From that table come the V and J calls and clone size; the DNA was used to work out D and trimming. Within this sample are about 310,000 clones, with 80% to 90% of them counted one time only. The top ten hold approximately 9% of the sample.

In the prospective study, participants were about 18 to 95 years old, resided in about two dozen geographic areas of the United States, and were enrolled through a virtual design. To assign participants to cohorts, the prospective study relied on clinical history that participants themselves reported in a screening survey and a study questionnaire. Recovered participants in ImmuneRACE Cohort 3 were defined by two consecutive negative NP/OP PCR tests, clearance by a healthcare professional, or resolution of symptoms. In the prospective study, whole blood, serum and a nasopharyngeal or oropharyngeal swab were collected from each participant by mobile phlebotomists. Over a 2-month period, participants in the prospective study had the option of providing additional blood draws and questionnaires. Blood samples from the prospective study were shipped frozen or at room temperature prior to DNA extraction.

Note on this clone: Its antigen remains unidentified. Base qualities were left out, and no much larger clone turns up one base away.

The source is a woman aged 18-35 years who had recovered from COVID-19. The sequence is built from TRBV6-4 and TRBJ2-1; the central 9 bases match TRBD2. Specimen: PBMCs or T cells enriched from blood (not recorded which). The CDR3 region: CASSDWASGAYNEQFF. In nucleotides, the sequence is TGTGCCAGCAGTGACTGGGCTAGCGGGGCCTACAATGAGCAGTTCTTC.